Shown below are 32 T cell receptor beta chains from a single sample sequenced in a study of T cell responses to AZD1222 COVID-19 vaccine. TCRdb's table, derived via immunoSEQ multiplex PCR, lists solely in-frame clones and lacks some. The table includes 130,000 to 150,000 clones, roughly 89% detected once. The specimen was peripheral blood, collected on day 0 of AZD1222 vaccination. These receptors all come from an adult in good health.

This chain links TRBV30 with TRBJ1-1; D might be TRBD1 (5 bases). Per the germline V gene, CDR1 is GTSNPN and CDR2 is SVGIG (reference sequence). The CDR3 consists of 15 residues. Trimming stripped 5 bases from V and 1 base from J, with 17 bases between. CDR3 sequence: CAWGGTANQNTEAFF. CDR3 nucleotide sequence: TGTGCCTGGGGCGGGACTGCAAACCAGAACACTGAAGCTTTCTTT.

The chain has TRBV6-5 and TRBJ1-5; D gene unclear. V lost 6 bases and J 3 bases, leaving 15 bases between the germline ends. Germline loops: CDR1 MNHEY, CDR2 SVGAGI. The CDR3 loop spans 15 amino acids. The CDR3, as DNA: TGTGCCAGCAGCTACCACCCGATCGACAATCAGCCCCAGCATTTT. Translating it yields CASSYHPIDNQPQHF.

This rearrangement joins TRBV10-3 to TRBJ2-3, with unresolved D. The CDR3 is 13 amino acids. Looked up from germline, CDR1 is ENHRY and CDR2 is SYGVKD. V lost 3 bases, J lost 4 bases, and 8 bases lay in between. CDR3 residues: CAISDDAPDTQYF. The CDR3 DNA reads TGTGCCATCAGTGATGACGCCCCAGATACGCAGTATTTT.

This clone is a singleton in its sample. This chain joins TRBV4-1 and TRBJ1-2; D possibly corresponds to TRBD1 (6 bases). CDR1 is MGHRA, CDR2 YSYEKL, per germline. The CDR3 is made up of 17 amino acids. The V end was cut by 4 bases, the J end by 4 bases, with 22 bases between. CDR3 in DNA: TGCGCCAGCAGCCGATCGTACAGGGCCACCCCCCTCTATGGCTACACCTTC. Its translation: CASSRSYRATPLYGYTF.

This rearrangement joins TRBV9 to TRBJ1-1, with D unresolved. Germline V gives CDR1 SGDLS, CDR2 YYNGEE. Trimming removed 4 bases from V and 6 bases from J, with 16 bases in between. CDR3 length: 14 residues. The CDR3 bases are TGTGCCAGCAGCCCAAGGGCTTTAGACCCTGAAGCTTTCTTT. Its protein is CASSPRALDPEAFF. Filled out from reference TRBV9 and TRBJ1-1, the complete variable domain reads DSGVTQTPKHLITATGQRVTLRCSPRSGDLSVYWYQQSLDQGLQFLIQYYNGEERAKGNILERFSAQQFPDLHSELNLSSLELGDSALYFCASSPRALDPEAFFGQGTRLTVV.

The chain carries TRBV9 and TRBJ2-5; no reliable D call. Trimming cost V 4 bases and J 5 bases, with 12 bases left between them. Germline loops: CDR1 SGDLS, CDR2 YYNGEE. The CDR3 length is 13 residues. CDR3 DNA sequence: TGTGCCAGCAGCATGCTGATGGGGGAGACCCAGTACTTC. This translates into CASSMLMGETQYF.

The rearrangement links TRBV2 to TRBJ1-5; D not certain. This CDR3 is 14 amino acids long. From germline, CDR1 is SNHLY and CDR2 FYNNEI. V was clipped by 4 bases and J by 5 bases, with 12 bases between them. Written as DNA, the CDR3 is TGTGCCAGCAGTGGGTCGGCGCAGTATCAGCCCCAGCATTTT. It translates to CASSGSAQYQPQHF.

The genes are TRBV28 and TRBJ2-1; TRBD2 is a possible D gene (7 bases). V was pared by 6 bases and J by 4 bases, with 16 bases between. The CDR3 runs 15 residues. Germline assignment: CDR1 MDHEN and CDR2 SYDVKM. Written as DNA, the CDR3 is TGTGCCAGCAGCCAAGGGGGGGGGCGGTACAATGAGCAGTTCTTC. Protein product: CASSQGGGRYNEQFF.

This clone has only one observation. This sequence joins TRBV11-2 and TRBJ2-7, with 12 bases fitting TRBD2. Germline V gene data show CDR1 as SGHAT and CDR2 as FQNNGV. This CDR3 has 19 amino acids. With V trimmed by 3 bases and J by 1 base, 13 bases remained unmatched. The CDR3 DNA reads as TGTGCCAGCAGCTTTCCTGGACTAGCGGGGTTCCGAGGGTCCTACGAGCAGTACTTC. Protein sequence: CASSFPGLAGFRGSYEQYF.

The J gene is TRBJ2-7, the V gene TRBV12-1; no check of the table's D call, TRBD1, against the DNA was made. TRBV12-1 is listed as a pseudogene. The CDR3 consists of 13 residues. The CDR3 spells CASSSTGTYEQYF. The CDR3 nucleotides are TGTGCCAGCAGCTCGACAGGGACCTACGAGCAGTACTTC.

This rearrangement joins TRBV2 to TRBJ1-4; D possibly corresponds to TRBD1 (5 bases). CDR3 size: 12 residues. Between the trimmed V and J ends, which lost 8 bases and 6 bases, there was a span of 10 bases. Germline-derived CDR1 and CDR2 are SNHLY and FYNNEI. CDR3 region: CASGRGDEKLFF. CDR3 in DNA: TGTGCCAGCGGTCGAGGGGATGAAAAACTGTTTTTT.

The chain uses TRBV11-3 and TRBJ1-2; 7 nucleotides match TRBD1. Germline values: CDR1 SGHNT, CDR2 YENEEA. With 7 bases clipped from V and 4 bases from J, the junction kept 12 bases outside the gene matches. The CDR3 runs 15 residues. The chain's CDR3 is CASTLFGQETYGYTF. In DNA, the CDR3 is TGTGCCAGCACTCTTTTCGGACAGGAGACCTATGGCTACACCTTC.

Only one count was recorded for this clone. The rearrangement links TRBV5-5 to TRBJ2-7, with D uncertain. CDR3 size: 14 residues. The germline V gene encodes CDR1 SGHKS and CDR2 YYEKEE (reference sequence). Trimming shortened V by 0 bases and J by 3 bases, and 10 bases separated the two germline ends. The CDR3 spells CASSLAGSHYEQYF. The CDR3 nucleotides are TGTGCCAGCAGCTTGGCCGGATCACACTACGAGCAGTACTTC.

V and J are TRBV7-2 and TRBJ2-3; 10 bases are shared with TRBD2. From germline, CDR1 is SGHTA and CDR2 FQGNSA. Trimming removed 0 bases from V and 5 bases from J; junction bases left unmatched: 8. The CDR3 totals 17 residues. This CDR3 is CASSLALLAGSGDTQYF. DNA of the CDR3: TGTGCCAGCAGCTTAGCCCTACTAGCGGGGTCGGGAGATACGCAGTATTTT. The whole variable domain, filled in from reference TRBV7-2 and TRBJ2-3, reads GAGVSQSPSNKVTEKGKDVELRCDPISGHTALYWYRQSLGQGLEFLIYFQGNSAPDKSGLPSDRFSAERTGGSVSTLTIQRTQQEDSAVYLCASSLALLAGSGDTQYFGPGTRLTVL.

The chain links TRBV5-4 to TRBJ1-4; 8 positions match TRBD1. This CDR3 spans 15 amino acids. V gave up 4 bases and J gave up 5 bases; unmatched junction bases: 7. Germline V gives CDR1 SGHNT, CDR2 YYREEE (reference sequence). The CDR3 loop is CASSAPGQVNEKLFF. As DNA, the CDR3 is TGTGCCAGCAGCGCACCGGGACAGGTGAATGAAAAACTGTTTTTT.

The chain recombines TRBV6-5 with TRBJ2-1, with 11 bases aligning to TRBD1. Germline CDR1 MNHEY, CDR2 SVGAGI. The CDR3 runs to 13 residues. The V and J ends lost 5 bases and 8 bases, in that order; junction bases with no gene match: 2. The CDR3 DNA follows: TGTGCCAGCAGTAGGACAGGGGGCTATGAGCAGTTCTTC. It codes for CASSRTGGYEQFF.

This clone showed up just once. Different DNA sequences within this sample yield the same CDR3. CDR3 region: CASSADRGNTIYF. In DNA form, the CDR3 reads TGTGCCAGCAGCGCCGACAGGGGAAACACCATATATTTT. The V gene is TRBV2, the J gene TRBJ1-3, with a tentative D call TRBD1 (6 bases). V lost 6 bases to trimming and J lost 4 bases, with 10 bases between them. The CDR3 contains 13 residues. Germline CDR1 and CDR2: SNHLY and FYNNEI.

This clone was picked up one time. This chain links TRBV5-6 with TRBJ1-2, with D unresolved. V lost 4 bases, J lost 4 bases, and 17 bases lay in between. This CDR3 has 15 amino acids. Looked up from germline, CDR1 is SGHDT and CDR2 is YYEEEE. The CDR3 sequence is CASSPPGHIIYGYTF. In nucleotides, the CDR3 is TGTGCCAGCAGCCCCCCCGGCCACATAATCTATGGCTACACCTTC.

CDR3 protein: CASSHGTWESSYEQYF. CDR3 nucleotide sequence: TGTGCCAGCAGCCATGGAACGTGGGAAAGCTCCTACGAGCAGTACTTC. The chain carries TRBV14 and TRBJ2-7; no reliable D call. The CDR3 extends over 16 amino acids. Trimming removed 3 bases at V and 0 bases at J, with 15 bases between. The germline V gene has CDR1 SGHDN and CDR2 FVKESK.

CDR3 coding DNA: TGTGCCAGCAGTTTGACATATAGCTCACCCCTCCACTTT. Translation gives CASSLTYSSPLHF. The rearrangement links TRBV2 to TRBJ1-6; no firm D call. The CDR3 contains 13 residues. CDR1 and CDR2 (germline): SNHLY, FYNNEI. V lost 5 bases and J 10 bases, leaving 12 bases between the germline ends.

The DNA for the CDR3 is TGTGCCAGCAGTGATGCAGGCCCCCAGTACGAGCAGTACTTC. Its translation: CASSDAGPQYEQYF. J is TRBJ2-7 and V is TRBV2, with unresolved D. In germline, CDR1 is SNHLY, CDR2 FYNNEI. The CDR3 is 14 residues long. V shed 3 bases and J shed 4 bases, with 13 bases lying between them. The entire variable domain, with the rest obtained from reference TRBV2 and TRBJ2-7, is as follows: EPEVTQTPSHQVTQMGQEVILRCVPISNHLYFYWYRQILGQKVEFLVSFYNNEISEKSEIFDDQFSVERPDGSNFTLKIRSTKLEDSAMYFCASSDAGPQYEQYFGPGTRLTVT.

The rearrangement uses TRBV9 and TRBJ1-3; D perhaps matches TRBD1 (5 bases). The length of the CDR3 is 13 residues. With 4 bases removed from V and 8 bases from J, the gap between germline ends came to 13 bases. The V gene's germline CDR1 is SGDLS and CDR2 YYNGEE. This chain's CDR3 is CASSPYGADTIYF. DNA of the CDR3: TGTGCCAGCAGCCCCTATGGGGCGGACACCATATATTTT.

The rearrangement uses TRBV9 and TRBJ2-7; either TRBD1 or TRBD2 may fit D (5 bases each). Germline V CDR1 and CDR2: SGDLS, YYNGEE. The V gene lost 4 bases and the J gene lost 6 bases, with 17 bases spanning the gap. There are 14 residues in the CDR3. CDR3 region: CASSPRAPGREQYF. DNA for the CDR3: TGTGCCAGCAGCCCGCGGGCCCCAGGGCGCGAGCAGTACTTC.

CDR3 residues: CASSLTGVNTGELFF. The CDR3, as DNA: TGTGCCAGCAGCTTAACAGGAGTAAACACCGGGGAGCTGTTTTTT. This chain links TRBV11-2 with TRBJ2-2, with TRBD1 as a possible D gene (5 bases). The germline V gene has CDR1 SGHAT and CDR2 FQNNGV. CDR3 length: 15 amino acids. The V and J ends lost 2 bases and 2 bases respectively, with 9 bases between them.

V and J are TRBV18 and TRBJ2-7; D might be TRBD2 (5 bases). This CDR3 has 14 amino acids. The V and J ends lost 3 bases and 6 bases respectively, with 15 bases between them. Germline assignment: CDR1 KGHSH and CDR2 LQKENI. Here the CDR3 reads CASSPGINLSEQYF. In DNA, the CDR3 is TGTGCCAGCTCACCCGGGATCAATCTTTCCGAGCAGTACTTC.

The J gene is TRBJ1-3, the V gene TRBV5-1; unclear D gene. This CDR3 has 15 residues. Trimming removed 0 bases at V and 0 bases at J, with 7 bases between. Germline CDR1 reads SGHRS; CDR2 reads YFSETQ. The CDR3 loop reads CASSLEYTSGNTIYF. In nucleotides, the CDR3 is TGCGCCAGCAGCTTGGAATATACCTCTGGAAACACCATATATTTT.

This clone was counted between two and nine times. The V call is TRBV27, the J call TRBJ1-4; D possibly corresponds to TRBD1 (5 bases). V dropped 8 bases and J dropped 3 bases, with 19 bases sitting between them. The CDR3 runs to 16 residues. Germline V gene data show CDR1 as MNHEY and CDR2 as SMNVEV (reference sequence). The DNA for the CDR3 is TGTGCCAGCCCCCTGAGTGGTAGACAGTCTAATGAAAAACTGTTTTTT. Residues: CASPLSGRQSNEKLFF.

This clone occurred many times. The rearrangement links TRBV23-1 to TRBJ1-1; 7 bases align to TRBD1. TRBV23-1 is marked as an open reading frame, function uncertain. The CDR3 is made up of 15 amino acids. The V gene end was trimmed by 2 bases and the J gene end by 4 bases; junction bases not matched to a gene: 7. CDR3 region: CASSQTGEEGTEAFF. The CDR3 DNA is TGCGCCAGCAGTCAAACAGGGGAAGAGGGCACTGAAGCTTTCTTT.

This clone was observed a few times. The chain couples TRBV18 to TRBJ1-1; D unresolved. CDR3 length: 12 amino acids. Germline V gene data show CDR1 as KGHSH and CDR2 as LQKENI. V dropped 2 bases and J dropped 7 bases, with 8 bases sitting between them. In DNA form, the CDR3 reads TGTGCCAGCTCACCAGATATCAGTGAAGCTTTCTTT. It encodes CASSPDISEAFF. Together with reference TRBV18 and TRBJ1-1, the CDR3 gives the full variable domain: NAGVMQNPRHLVRRRGQEARLRCSPMKGHSHVYWYRQLPEEGLKFMVYLQKENIIDESGMPKERFSAEFPKEGPSILRIQQVVRGDSAAYFCASSPDISEAFFGQGTRLTVV.

J is TRBJ1-2 and V is TRBV6-5, with 7 bases matching TRBD1. V was clipped by 6 bases and J by 6 bases; unmatched bases: 7. Germline CDR1 and CDR2: MNHEY and SVGAGI. The CDR3 spans 13 residues. In DNA, the CDR3 is TGTGCCAGCAGCCCCGACAGGGCCAATGGCTACACCTTC. It is translated as CASSPDRANGYTF.

This clone was recorded once. The chain carries TRBV15 and TRBJ2-7; maybe TRBD1 (6 bases). Germline loops: CDR1 LNHNV, CDR2 YYDKDF (reference sequence). The CDR3 is made up of 15 amino acids. The V end was cut by 0 bases, the J end by 5 bases, with 14 bases between. The CDR3 sequence: CATSRDPGENDEQYF. The CDR3 DNA reads TGTGCCACCAGCAGAGATCCAGGGGAAAACGACGAGCAGTACTTC.

In DNA, the CDR3 is TGTGCCAGCACGGCTCCGAACACCGGGGAGCTGTTTTTT. It codes for CASTAPNTGELFF. The rearrangement links TRBV28 to TRBJ2-2; no firm D call. The CDR3 has 13 amino acids. V was pared by 7 bases and J by 0 bases, with 6 bases between. Germline V CDR1 and CDR2: MDHEN, SYDVKM.